This TCR beta chain derives from a study of cytomegalovirus exposure and HLA in healthy donors. Assay used: immunoSEQ multiplex PCR; TCRdb lists only in-frame clones, some missing. This sample has 150,000 to 200,000 clones, with about 80% found just once. This CDR3 is built from 15 residues. Germline V gives CDR1 LGHNA, CDR2 YSLEER. V was pared by 1 base and J by 5 bases, with 11 bases between. Specimen: PBMCs. The origin of this receptor is a man aged 18 to 30 in good health and CMV-seropositive. The V and J genes are TRBV4-3 and TRBJ2-2, with a weak D call TRBD2 (5 bases). CDR3 sequence: CASSQGRWETGELFF. The CDR3, as DNA: TGCGCCAGCAGCCAAGGAAGGTGGGAGACCGGGGAGCTGTTTTTT.